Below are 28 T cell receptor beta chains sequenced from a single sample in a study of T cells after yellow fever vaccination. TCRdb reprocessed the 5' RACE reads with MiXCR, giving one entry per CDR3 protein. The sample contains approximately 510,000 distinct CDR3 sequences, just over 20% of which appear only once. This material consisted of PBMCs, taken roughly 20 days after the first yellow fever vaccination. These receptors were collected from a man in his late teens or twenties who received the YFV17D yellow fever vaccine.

The CDR3 loop is CASNDRTSGANVLTF. The CDR3 coding sequence is TGTGCCAGCAACGACAGGACCTCTGGGGCCAACGTCCTGACTTTC. J is TRBJ2-6 and V is TRBV12-3 or TRBV12-4, with D possibly being TRBD1 (6 bases). The V end lost 7 bases, the J end lost 0 bases, and 10 bases lay between the germline ends. This CDR3 has 15 residues.

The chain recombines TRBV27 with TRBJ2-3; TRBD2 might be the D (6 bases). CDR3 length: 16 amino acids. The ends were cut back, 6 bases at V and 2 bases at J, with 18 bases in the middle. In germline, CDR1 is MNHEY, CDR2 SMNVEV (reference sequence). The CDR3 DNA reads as TGTGCCAGCAGACCCATGAGGCGGGGTACCACAGATACGCAGTATTTT. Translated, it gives CASRPMRRGTTDTQYF.

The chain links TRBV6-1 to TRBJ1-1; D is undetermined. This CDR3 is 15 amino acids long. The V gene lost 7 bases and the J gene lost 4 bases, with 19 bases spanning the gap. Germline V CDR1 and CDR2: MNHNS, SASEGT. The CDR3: CASKGRKKAVTEAFF. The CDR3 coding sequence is TGTGCCAGCAAAGGACGAAAAAAGGCGGTCACTGAAGCTTTCTTT.

CDR3 sequence: CASSWSFYGYTF. The CDR3 region has the DNA TGTGCCAGCAGTTGGAGCTTCTATGGCTACACCTTC. This sequence joins TRBV12-3 or TRBV12-4 and TRBJ1-2; no clear D. The CDR3 extends over 12 amino acids. V lost 4 bases, J lost 4 bases, and 7 bases lay in between.

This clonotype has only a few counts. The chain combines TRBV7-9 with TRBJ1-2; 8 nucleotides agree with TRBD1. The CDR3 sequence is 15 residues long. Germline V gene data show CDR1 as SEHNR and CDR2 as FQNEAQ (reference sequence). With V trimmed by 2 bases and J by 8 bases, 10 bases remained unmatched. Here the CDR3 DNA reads TGTGCCAGCAGCTTACTTCCGGGACAGGTGCACGGCTACACCTTC. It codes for CASSLLPGQVHGYTF.

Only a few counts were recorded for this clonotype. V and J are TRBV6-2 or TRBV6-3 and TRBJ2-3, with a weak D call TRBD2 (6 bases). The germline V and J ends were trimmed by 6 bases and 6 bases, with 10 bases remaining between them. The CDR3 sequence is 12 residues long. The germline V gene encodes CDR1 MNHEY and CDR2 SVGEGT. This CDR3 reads CASRTRGDTQYF. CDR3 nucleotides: TGTGCCAGCAGAACCCGGGGGGATACGCAGTATTTT.

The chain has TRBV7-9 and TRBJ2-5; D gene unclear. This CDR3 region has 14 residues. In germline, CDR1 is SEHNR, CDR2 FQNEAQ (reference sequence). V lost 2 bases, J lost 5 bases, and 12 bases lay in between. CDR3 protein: CASSLRLVSETQYF. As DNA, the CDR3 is TGTGCCAGCAGCTTACGCCTAGTATCCGAGACCCAGTACTTC.

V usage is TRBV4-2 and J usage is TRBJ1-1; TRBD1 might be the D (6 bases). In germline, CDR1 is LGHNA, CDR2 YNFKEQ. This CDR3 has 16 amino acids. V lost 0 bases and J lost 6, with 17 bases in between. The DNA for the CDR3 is TGTGCCAGCAGCCAAGAACGTAGTCGGGGGGCTGCTGAAGCTTTCTTT. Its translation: CASSQERSRGAAEAFF.

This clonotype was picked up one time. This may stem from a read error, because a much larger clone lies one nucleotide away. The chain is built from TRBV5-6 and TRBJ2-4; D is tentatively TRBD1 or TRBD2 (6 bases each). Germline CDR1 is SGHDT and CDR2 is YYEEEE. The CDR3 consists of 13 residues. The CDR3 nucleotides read TGTGCCAGCAGCTTTAAGGGGGGAAACTTTCAGTACTTC. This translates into CASSFKGGNFQYF.

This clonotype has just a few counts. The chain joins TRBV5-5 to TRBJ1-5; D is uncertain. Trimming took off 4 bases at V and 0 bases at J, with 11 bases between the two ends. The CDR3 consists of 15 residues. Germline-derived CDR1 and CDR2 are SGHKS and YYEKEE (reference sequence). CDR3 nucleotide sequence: TGTGCCAGCAGCCCGTGGACGCTTAGCAATCAGCCCCAGCATTTT. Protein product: CASSPWTLSNQPQHF.

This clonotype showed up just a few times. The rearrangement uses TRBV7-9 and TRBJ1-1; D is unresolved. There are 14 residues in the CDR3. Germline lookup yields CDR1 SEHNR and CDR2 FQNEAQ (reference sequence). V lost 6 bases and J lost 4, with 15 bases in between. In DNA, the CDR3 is TGTGCCAGCAGAAATCGGGGTTCGGGCACTGAAGCTTTCTTT. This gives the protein CASRNRGSGTEAFF. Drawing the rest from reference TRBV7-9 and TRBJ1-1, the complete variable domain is DTGVSQNPRHKITKRGQNVTFRCDPISEHNRLYWYRQTLGQGPEFLTYFQNEAQLEKSRLLSDRFSAERPKGSFSTLEIQRTEQGDSAMYLCASRNRGSGTEAFFGQGTRLTVV.

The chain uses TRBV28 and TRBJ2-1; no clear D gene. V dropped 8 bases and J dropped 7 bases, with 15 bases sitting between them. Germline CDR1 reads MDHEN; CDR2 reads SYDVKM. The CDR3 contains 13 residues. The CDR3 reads CASGAKIRNEQFF. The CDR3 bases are TGTGCCAGCGGCGCTAAAATCAGGAATGAGCAGTTCTTC.

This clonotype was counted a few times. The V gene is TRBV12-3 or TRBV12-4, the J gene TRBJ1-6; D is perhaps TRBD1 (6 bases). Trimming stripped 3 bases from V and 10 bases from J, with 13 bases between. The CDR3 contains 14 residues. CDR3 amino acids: CASSFQGLSSPLHF. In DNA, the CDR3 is TGTGCCAGCAGTTTTCAGGGGCTAAGCTCACCCCTCCACTTT.

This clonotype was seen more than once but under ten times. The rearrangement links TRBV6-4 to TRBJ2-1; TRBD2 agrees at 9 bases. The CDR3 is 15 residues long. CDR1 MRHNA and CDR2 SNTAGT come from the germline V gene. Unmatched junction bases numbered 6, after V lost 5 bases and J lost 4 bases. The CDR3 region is CASSTGSGGYNEQFF. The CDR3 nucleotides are TGTGCCAGCAGTACCGGTAGCGGGGGTTACAATGAGCAGTTCTTC.

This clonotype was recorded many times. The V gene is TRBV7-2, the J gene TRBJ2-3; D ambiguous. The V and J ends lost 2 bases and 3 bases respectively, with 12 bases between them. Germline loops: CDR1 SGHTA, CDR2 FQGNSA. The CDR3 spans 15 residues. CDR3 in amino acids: CASSLSPLGTDTQYF. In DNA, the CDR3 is TGTGCCAGCAGCTTATCCCCCCTAGGGACAGATACGCAGTATTTT.

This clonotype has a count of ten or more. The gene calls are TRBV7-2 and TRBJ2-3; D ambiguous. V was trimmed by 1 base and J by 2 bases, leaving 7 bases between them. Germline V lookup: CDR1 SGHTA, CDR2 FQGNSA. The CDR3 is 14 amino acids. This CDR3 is CASSLVGDTDTQYF. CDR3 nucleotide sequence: TGTGCCAGCAGCTTAGTTGGGGACACAGATACGCAGTATTTT.

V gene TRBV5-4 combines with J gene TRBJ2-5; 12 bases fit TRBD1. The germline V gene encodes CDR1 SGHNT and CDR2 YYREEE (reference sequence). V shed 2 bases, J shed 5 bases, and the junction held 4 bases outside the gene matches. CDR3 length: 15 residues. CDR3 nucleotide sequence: TGTGCCAGCAGCTTAGGGACAGGGGGCGACGAGACCCAGTACTTC. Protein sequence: CASSLGTGGDETQYF.

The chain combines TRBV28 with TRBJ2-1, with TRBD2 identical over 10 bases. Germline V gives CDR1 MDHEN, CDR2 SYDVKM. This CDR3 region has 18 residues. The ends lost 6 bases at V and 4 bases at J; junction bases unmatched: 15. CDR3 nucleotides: TGTGCCAGCAGCTGGGAGAGATACAGCGGGGGGGAATACAATGAGCAGTTCTTC. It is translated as CASSWERYSGGEYNEQFF.

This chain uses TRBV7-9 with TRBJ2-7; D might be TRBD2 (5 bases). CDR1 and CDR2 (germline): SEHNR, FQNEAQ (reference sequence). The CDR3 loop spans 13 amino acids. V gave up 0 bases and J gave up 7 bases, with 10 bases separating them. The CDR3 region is CASSLAPRREQYV. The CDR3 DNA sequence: TGTGCCAGCAGCTTAGCCCCTCGGAGGGAGCAGTACGTC.

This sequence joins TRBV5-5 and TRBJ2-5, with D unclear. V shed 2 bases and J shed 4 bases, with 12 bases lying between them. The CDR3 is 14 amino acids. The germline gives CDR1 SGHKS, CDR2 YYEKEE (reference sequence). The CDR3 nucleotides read TGTGCCAGCAGCTTTGGCAACCTGGGAGAGACCCAGTACTTC. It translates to CASSFGNLGETQYF.

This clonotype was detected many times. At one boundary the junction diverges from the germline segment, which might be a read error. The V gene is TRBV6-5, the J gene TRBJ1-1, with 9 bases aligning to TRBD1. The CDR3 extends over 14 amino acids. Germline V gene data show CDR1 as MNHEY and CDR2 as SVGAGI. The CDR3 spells CASSYTGGRTEAFF. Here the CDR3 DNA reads TGCGCCAGCAGCTATACAGGGGGCCGGACTGAAGCTTTCTTT.

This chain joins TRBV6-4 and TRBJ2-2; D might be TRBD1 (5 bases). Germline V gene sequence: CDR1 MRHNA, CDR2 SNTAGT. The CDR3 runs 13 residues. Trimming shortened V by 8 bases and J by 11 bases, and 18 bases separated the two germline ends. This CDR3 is CASGHSGSSELFF. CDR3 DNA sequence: TGTGCCAGCGGCCACTCAGGGTCATCAGAGCTGTTTTTT.

The DNA for the CDR3 is TGTGCCAGCACCGAGTTAGTGATAACAGGGCTACCTAATGAAAAACTGTTTTTT. It yields the protein CASTELVITGLPNEKLFF. The chain couples TRBV4-2 to TRBJ1-4, with D possibly matching TRBD1 (6 bases). The CDR3 is 18 residues long. Per germline, CDR1 LGHNA and CDR2 YNFKEQ. Trimming stripped 7 bases from V and 3 bases from J, with 24 bases between.

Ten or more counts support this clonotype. The CDR3 DNA follows: TGTGCCAGCAGCTTTTCAGAGACCCAGTACTTC. This gives the protein CASSFSETQYF. The chain carries TRBV5-6 and TRBJ2-5, with unresolved D. Germline V gene data show CDR1 as SGHDT and CDR2 as YYEEEE. There are 11 residues in the CDR3. Trimming cost V 2 bases and J 4 bases, with 3 bases left between them.

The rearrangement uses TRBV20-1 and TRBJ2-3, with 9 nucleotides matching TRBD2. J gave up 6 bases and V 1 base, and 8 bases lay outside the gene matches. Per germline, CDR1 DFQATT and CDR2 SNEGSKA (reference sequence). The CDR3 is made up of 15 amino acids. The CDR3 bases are TGCAGTGCTAGAGCTGAGCGGGGGGTTTGGGATACGCAGTATTTT. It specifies CSARAERGVWDTQYF.

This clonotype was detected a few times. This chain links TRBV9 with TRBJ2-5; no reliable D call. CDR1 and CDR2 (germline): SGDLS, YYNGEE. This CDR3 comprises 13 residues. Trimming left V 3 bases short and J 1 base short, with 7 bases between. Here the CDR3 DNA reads TGTGCCAGCAGCGAAAATGCCCAAGAGACCCAGTACTTC. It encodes CASSENAQETQYF.

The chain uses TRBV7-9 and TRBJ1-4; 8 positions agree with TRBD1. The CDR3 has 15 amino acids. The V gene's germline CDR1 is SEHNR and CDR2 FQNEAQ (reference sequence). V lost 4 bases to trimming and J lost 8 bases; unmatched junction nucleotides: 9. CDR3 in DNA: TGTGCCAGCAGCTCTTCACAGGGGGAGCAGGAAAAACTGTTTTTT. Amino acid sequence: CASSSSQGEQEKLFF.

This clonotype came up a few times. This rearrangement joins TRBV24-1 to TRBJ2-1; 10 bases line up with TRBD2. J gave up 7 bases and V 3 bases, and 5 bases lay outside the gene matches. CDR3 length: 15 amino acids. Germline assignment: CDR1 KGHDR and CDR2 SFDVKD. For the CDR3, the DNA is TGTGCCACCAGTGATCCACTAGCGGGGTTTAATGAGCAGTTCTTC. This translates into CATSDPLAGFNEQFF.